This TCR beta chain was observed in a study of OX40 agonist ivuxolimab in advanced cancers. Study in general: Patients were treated with ivuxolimab, an agonistic anti-OX40 (CD134) antibody.

Germline V lookup: CDR1 MDHEN, CDR2 SYDVKM. CDR3 length: 13 amino acids. Trimming pared 7 bases from V and 1 base from J, leaving 11 bases between. Study observations and caveats: Among the nonresponders, some also had low normalized T-cell clonal expansion.

The protocol was immunoSEQ multiplex PCR, while the TCRdb copy is restricted to in-frame clones and leaves out a portion. The sample shows roughly 70,000 clones, 65% to 85% of them seen only once. Details on this clone: Its antigen is still unknown.

Specimen: CD4+ or CD8+ T cells sorted from blood, collected in a trial of the OX40 agonist ivuxolimab. This sequence was found in an adult with an advanced solid tumor such as melanoma, head and neck, liver or kidney cancer. The chain links TRBV28 to TRBJ2-7, with a tentative D call TRBD1 (5 bases). The CDR3 nucleotides are TGTGCCAGCACCCGACAGACGTCCTACGAGCAGTACTTC. Translating gives CASTRQTSYEQYF.